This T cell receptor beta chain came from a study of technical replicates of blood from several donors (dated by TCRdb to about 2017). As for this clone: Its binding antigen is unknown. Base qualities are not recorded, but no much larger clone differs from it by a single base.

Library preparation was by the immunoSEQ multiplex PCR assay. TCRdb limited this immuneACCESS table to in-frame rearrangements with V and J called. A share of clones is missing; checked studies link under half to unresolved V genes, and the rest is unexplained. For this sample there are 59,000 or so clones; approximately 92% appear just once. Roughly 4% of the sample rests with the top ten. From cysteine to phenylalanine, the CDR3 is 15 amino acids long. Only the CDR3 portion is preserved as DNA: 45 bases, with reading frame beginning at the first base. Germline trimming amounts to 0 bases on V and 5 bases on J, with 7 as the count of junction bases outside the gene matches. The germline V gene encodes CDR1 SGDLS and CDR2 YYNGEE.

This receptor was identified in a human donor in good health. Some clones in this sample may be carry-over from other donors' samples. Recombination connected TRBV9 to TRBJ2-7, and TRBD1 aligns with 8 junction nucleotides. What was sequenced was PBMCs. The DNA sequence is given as TGTGCCAGCAGCGTAGCCCGACAGGGGAGCAACGAGCAGTACTTC. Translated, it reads CASSVARQGSNEQYF. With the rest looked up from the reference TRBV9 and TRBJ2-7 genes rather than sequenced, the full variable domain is DSGVTQTPKHLITATGQRVTLRCSPRSGDLSVYWYQQSLDQGLQFLIQYYNGEERAKGNILERFSAQQFPDLHSELNLSSLELGDSALYFCASSVARQGSNEQYFGPGTRLTVT.